This T cell receptor (beta chain) was obtained from a study of blood T cell repertoires in COVID-19. As for the study in general: Samples taken during acute and convalescent COVID-19 were collected in the United States, Italy and Spain. Nucleic acid was either cDNA or gDNA, and it came from T cells, B-cell-depleted T cells, or PBMCs.

V shed 0 bases and J shed 4 bases, with 15 bases lying between them. Germline V CDR1 and CDR2: MNHEY, SVGAGI. This CDR3 is built from 16 residues. One Seattle source followed patients from active infection through their disease course. The data were produced by immunoSEQ multiplex PCR, yet TCRdb's version contains in-frame clones alone and is incomplete. The sample lists 150,000 to 200,000 clones; around four fifths were seen once. The sequenced material came from peripheral blood. This rearrangement joins TRBV6-5 to TRBJ1-2; D call uncertain. The sequence derives from a woman between 70 and 85 years old with COVID-19, enrolled during active disease. DNA of the CDR3: TGTGCCAGCAGTTACTCGACCCCAGGCAGCTCCTATGGCTACACCTTC. Translating it yields CASSYSTPGSSYGYTF.